This note documents a single TCR beta chain sequence. This CDR3 region has 14 residues. CDR1 is SNHLY, CDR2 FYNNEI, per germline. J gave up 3 bases and V 5 bases, and 3 bases lay outside the gene matches. TCRdb's table, derived via immunoSEQ multiplex PCR, lists solely in-frame clones and lacks some. The sample lists about 44,000 clones, 76% occurring once. The data derive from a study of memory CD4+ T cells and cytomegalovirus serostatus. Single viable CD3+CD4+CD8-CD45RO+ cells were sorted as the memory CD4+ T cells. The rearrangement joins TRBV2 to TRBJ1-4; the match to TRBD1 covers 7 bases. What was sequenced was memory CD4+ T cells from blood. The receptor comes from an adult in good health and CMV-seronegative. The CDR3 spells CASSPGQPNEKLFF. In DNA, the CDR3 is TGTGCCAGCAGTCCGGGACAGCCTAATGAAAAACTGTTTTTT.